A single T cell receptor beta chain is shown here with its context. Its target is unknown. PCR was performed using 60 Vbeta and 13 Jbeta primers. Libraries were prepared by immunoSEQ multiplex PCR; TCRdb keeps only in-frame clonotypes and omits some of them. Of about 150,000 clones listed, around 70% are singletons. Samples came from healthy bone marrow donors. This sample stems from a study of cytomegalovirus exposure and HLA in healthy donors. Study-wide results and caveats: CMV serostatus stood as the only immune exposure information on hand. Owing to their indistinguishability, certain V segments, notably TRBV6-2 and TRBV6-3, were excluded.

The CDR3 length is 14 residues. Germline V gene lookup returns CDR1 SGHVS and CDR2 FQNEAQ. The trim removed 2 bases at V and 3 bases at J, leaving 3 bases unmatched. Sequencing was done on a sample of PBMCs. The receptor's source is a man younger than 40 in good health and CMV-seronegative. The V gene is TRBV7-8, the J gene TRBJ1-1; 7 nucleotides agree with TRBD1. The CDR3 DNA sequence: TGTGCCAGCAGCTTACCAGGGGGAGACACTGAAGCTTTCTTT. Its translation is CASSLPGGDTEAFF.